This passage covers 26 T cell receptor beta chains from one sample sequenced in a study of T cells in Graves' hyperthyroidism and ophthalmopathy. Using RNA transcripts as the source, TCR beta CDR3 regions were amplified. A first-round RT-PCR of the TCR CDR3 used the HTBI primer set. Via MiXCR, TCRdb re-called the multiplex PCR reads, giving one row per CDR3 protein. The sample holds 600,000 to 800,000 distinct CDR3 sequences, under 45% seen once. Sequencing was performed on blood. The receptors come from a woman aged 40 to 49 with Graves' hyperthyroidism.

This clonotype has a count of ten or more. The gene calls are TRBV29-1 and TRBJ2-2; D possibly uses TRBD1 or TRBD2 (5 bases each). The CDR3 extends over 13 amino acids. Trimming shortened V by 8 bases and J by 5 bases, and 15 bases separated the two germline ends. Germline V gene sequence: CDR1 SQVTM, CDR2 ANQGSEA. In nucleotides, the CDR3 is TGCAGCTCCGAGGACAAGCGGACCGGGGAGCTGTTTTTT. It specifies CSSEDKRTGELFF.

This clonotype was seen at least ten times. The chain is built from TRBV10-3 and TRBJ1-1; possibly TRBD1 for D (5 bases). This CDR3 contains 15 residues. Germline V gene lookup returns CDR1 ENHRY and CDR2 SYGVKD. The V and J ends lost 9 bases and 0 bases respectively, with 17 bases between them. The CDR3: CAIGTMIGLNTEAFF. The CDR3 coding sequence is TGTGCCATTGGGACGATGATCGGGTTGAACACTGAAGCTTTCTTT.

V is TRBV10-2 and J is TRBJ1-4; D is perhaps TRBD1 (5 bases). From germline, CDR1 is WSHSY and CDR2 SAAADI. V shed 4 bases and J shed 7 bases, with 10 bases lying between them. This CDR3 has 13 residues. CDR3 residues: CASSVQTAEKLFF. The CDR3 DNA reads as TGCGCCAGCAGTGTCCAGACAGCTGAAAAACTGTTTTTT.

Turning to this clonotype: This may arise from a read error, as a much more abundant clone is one base away. The CDR3, as DNA: TGTGCCAGCAGCTTTGGGGACGGGGGCCAAACCCAGTACTTC. This codes for CASSFGDGGQTQYF. The V call is TRBV11-2, the J call TRBJ2-5, with D perhaps being TRBD1 or TRBD2 (6 bases each). V lost 3 bases, J lost 8 bases, and 16 bases lay in between. CDR3 size: 14 residues. CDR1 SGHAT and CDR2 FQNNGV come from the germline V gene. Together with reference TRBV11-2 and TRBJ2-5, the CDR3 gives the full variable domain: EAGVAQSPRYKIIEKRQSVAFWCNPISGHATLYWYQQILGQGPKLLIQFQNNGVVDDSQLPKDRFSAERLKGVDSTLKIQPAKLEDSAVYLCASSFGDGGQTQYFGPGTRLLVL.

The chain couples TRBV7-2 to TRBJ2-3; 7 nucleotides line up with TRBD2. V shed 1 base, J shed 6 bases, and the junction held 7 bases outside the gene matches. CDR3 size: 15 residues. The germline gives CDR1 SGHTA, CDR2 FQGNSA. In nucleotides, the CDR3 is TGTGCCAGCAGCTTAGATGCCCCGGGAGGCGATACGCAGTATTTT. Encoded protein: CASSLDAPGGDTQYF.

This clonotype was found a few times. The chain is built from TRBV3-1 and TRBJ1-1; D unresolved. V gave up 1 base and J gave up 3 bases, with 12 bases separating them. This CDR3 has 15 residues. CDR1 is LGHDT, CDR2 YNNKEL, per germline (reference sequence). The CDR3 loop is CASSQVGWAYTEAFF. CDR3 DNA sequence: TGTGCCAGCAGCCAAGTAGGGTGGGCGTACACTGAAGCTTTCTTT.

The chain combines TRBV10-3 with TRBJ2-2, with TRBD1 matching 9 bases. After removal of 3 bases from V and 7 bases from J, the junction contained 6 bases not matched to a gene. Per the germline V gene, CDR1 is ENHRY and CDR2 is SYGVKD. There are 15 residues in the CDR3. CDR3 DNA sequence: TGTGCCATCAGTGATATTGGGGACAGGGACGGGGAGCTGTTTTTT. This sequence encodes CAISDIGDRDGELFF.

In its sample, this clonotype was seen many times. The CDR3 DNA reads as TGCAGTGCCTGTCCAGCGGGCCTGACCTACGAGCAGTACTTC. It is translated as CSACPAGLTYEQYF. The chain carries TRBV20-1 and TRBJ2-7; TRBD2 is a possible D gene (6 bases). This CDR3 spans 14 amino acids. Germline V gene data show CDR1 as DFQATT and CDR2 as SNEGSKA (reference sequence). V was pared by 6 bases and J by 2 bases, with 17 bases between.

The CDR3 here is CASARENTEAFF. As DNA, the CDR3 is TGTGCCAGCGCCCGAGAGAACACTGAAGCTTTCTTT. The chain combines TRBV7-9 with TRBJ1-1; D ambiguous. CDR3 length: 12 residues. The germline V gene encodes CDR1 SEHNR and CDR2 FQNEAQ (reference sequence). Trimming removed 8 bases at V and 1 base at J, with 8 bases between. Full variable domain (missing parts from reference TRBV7-9 and TRBJ1-1): DTGVSQNPRHKITKRGQNVTFRCDPISEHNRLYWYRQTLGQGPEFLTYFQNEAQLEKSRLLSDRFSAERPKGSFSTLEIQRTEQGDSAMYLCASARENTEAFFGQGTRLTVV.

This CDR3 is CASSANGWGQAANQPQHF. DNA of the CDR3: TGTGCCAGCAGCGCCAATGGATGGGGACAGGCTGCCAATCAGCCCCAGCATTTT. The V gene is TRBV7-9, the J gene TRBJ1-5; 8 bases are a match to TRBD1. CDR1 is SEHNR, CDR2 FQNEAQ, per germline (reference sequence). The length of the CDR3 is 18 residues. Losses at the gene ends were 5 bases for V and 3 bases for J; bases not matched to a gene: 15.

V and J are TRBV5-4 and TRBJ1-1, with D perhaps TRBD1 (5 bases). This CDR3 spans 12 amino acids. V lost 2 bases to trimming and J lost 7 bases, with 9 bases between them. Germline CDR1 SGHNT, CDR2 YYREEE (reference sequence). CDR3 protein: CASSLPGLEAFF. CDR3 bases: TGTGCCAGCAGCTTACCGGGACTTGAAGCTTTCTTT.

This clonotype appeared many times. V gene TRBV29-1 combines with J gene TRBJ2-7; TRBD1 agrees at 9 bases. Germline V gene data show CDR1 as SQVTM and CDR2 as ANQGSEA. With 2 bases clipped from V and 3 bases from J, the junction kept 5 bases outside the gene matches. The CDR3 is made up of 14 amino acids. The CDR3 DNA follows: TGCAGCGTTGAATTGCGGGACAGGGACTACGAGCAGTACTTC. Protein: CSVELRDRDYEQYF.

The rearrangement joins TRBV7-9 to TRBJ1-2; 7 bases match TRBD1. V was pared by 6 bases and J by 6 bases, with 13 bases of the junction left unmatched. This CDR3 spans 15 amino acids. The germline gives CDR1 SEHNR, CDR2 FQNEAQ (reference sequence). CDR3 amino acids: CASSYDPGQPNGYTF. In DNA, the CDR3 is TGTGCCAGCAGTTACGACCCGGGACAGCCAAATGGCTACACCTTC.

As regards this clonotype: A read error is possible here, since a much larger clone lies one base away. CDR3 amino acids: CASSTRDSQEAQYF. CDR3 bases: TGTGCCAGCAGTACCAGGGACAGCCAAGAGGCCCAGTACTTC. The V gene is TRBV25-1, the J gene TRBJ2-5; 7 bases align to TRBD1. This CDR3 has 14 residues. Germline V gene lookup returns CDR1 MGHDK and CDR2 SYGVNS.

This clonotype was seen repeatedly, ten times or more. The chain joins TRBV7-9 to TRBJ2-5, with 7 positions matching TRBD2. Germline assignment: CDR1 SEHNR and CDR2 FQNEAQ (reference sequence). The CDR3 has 15 residues. Trimming took 4 bases from V and 1 from J; bases not matched to a gene: 6. CDR3 in amino acids: CASSSLAPGQETQYF. For the CDR3, the DNA is TGTGCCAGCAGCTCACTAGCGCCAGGCCAAGAGACCCAGTACTTC. Full variable domain (missing parts from reference TRBV7-9 and TRBJ2-5): DTGVSQNPRHKITKRGQNVTFRCDPISEHNRLYWYRQTLGQGPEFLTYFQNEAQLEKSRLLSDRFSAERPKGSFSTLEIQRTEQGDSAMYLCASSSLAPGQETQYFGPGTRLLVL.

The chain recombines TRBV29-1 with TRBJ1-1; 7 nucleotides line up with TRBD1. The CDR3 consists of 14 residues. The germline V gene encodes CDR1 SQVTM and CDR2 ANQGSEA. Losses at the gene ends were 3 bases for V and 6 bases for J; bases not matched to a gene: 10. CDR3 amino acids: CSVDGIGGNSEAFF. In nucleotides, the CDR3 is TGCAGCGTTGATGGTATAGGGGGCAACTCTGAAGCTTTCTTT.

This chain joins TRBV11-2 and TRBJ2-1; D gene ambiguous. There are 12 residues in the CDR3. Deletions cut 4 bases from V and 7 bases from J, with 8 bases between. Looked up from germline, CDR1 is SGHAT and CDR2 is FQNNGV. The CDR3 nucleotides are TGTGCCAGCAGCTATAGGTTAAATGAGCAGTTCTTC. Its translation: CASSYRLNEQFF.

This clonotype occurred a few times. V gene TRBV20-1 combines with J gene TRBJ1-3; D not resolved. Germline V gene sequence: CDR1 DFQATT, CDR2 SNEGSKA (reference sequence). The CDR3 contains 14 residues. Trimming shortened V by 5 bases and J by 4 bases, and 15 bases separated the two germline ends. Written as DNA, the CDR3 is TGCAGTGCTCCCGAGACCCGGGGAGGAAACACCATATATTTT. Protein sequence: CSAPETRGGNTIYF.

The chain has TRBV12-3 or TRBV12-4 and TRBJ1-5; perhaps TRBD1 as D (6 bases). This CDR3 spans 16 amino acids. Trimming took off 4 bases at V and 0 bases at J, with 13 bases between the two ends. CDR3 amino acids: CASSSTGKTSNQPQHF. The CDR3 coding sequence is TGTGCCAGCAGTTCAACAGGGAAGACTAGCAATCAGCCCCAGCATTTT.

This clonotype has a count of ten or more. The V call is TRBV29-1, the J call TRBJ2-7; D ambiguous. The ends were cut back, 6 bases at V and 0 bases at J, with 12 bases in the middle. Germline V gene data show CDR1 as SQVTM and CDR2 as ANQGSEA. There are 13 residues in the CDR3. CDR3 loop: CSVRRTSSYEQYF. The CDR3 nucleotides read TGCAGCGTGCGACGGACGAGCTCCTACGAGCAGTACTTC.

Turning to this clonotype: Possible read error: a much larger clone is one base away. The chain has TRBV6-1 and TRBJ1-5; D perhaps matches TRBD1 (6 bases). Germline CDR1 reads MNHNS; CDR2 reads SASEGT. This CDR3 spans 15 amino acids. CDR3 DNA sequence: TGTGCCAGCAGTGAAACACAGGGCACGGGTCAGACCCAGCATTTT. It specifies CASSETQGTGQTQHF.

This clonotype was counted between two and nine times. The chain is built from TRBV18 and TRBJ2-5; 7 bases align to TRBD2. Trimming at V came to 1 base and at J to 4 bases, leaving 12 bases not matched to a gene. This CDR3 contains 17 residues. CDR1 is KGHSH, CDR2 LQKENI, per germline. The CDR3 is CASSPRSLASGLETQYF. For the CDR3, the DNA is TGTGCCAGCTCACCACGATCCCTGGCTAGCGGATTAGAGACCCAGTACTTC.

The sample holds a few counts of this clonotype. The V call is TRBV15, the J call TRBJ2-3, with TRBD2 matching 12 bases. Germline trimming cut 0 bases from V and 2 bases from J; bases unmatched to any gene: 9. The CDR3 runs 19 residues. Germline V gives CDR1 LNHNV, CDR2 YYDKDF (reference sequence). Written as DNA, the CDR3 is TGTGCCACCAGCAGAGATTGGTCTAGCGGGAGGGCTAACACAGATACGCAGTATTTT. Its protein product is CATSRDWSSGRANTDTQYF.

The sample holds many counts of this clonotype. The rearrangement links TRBV6-1 to TRBJ1-1, with 11 nucleotides matching TRBD1. V lost 11 bases to trimming and J lost 6 bases; unmatched junction nucleotides: 14. Per germline, CDR1 MNHNS and CDR2 SASEGT. The CDR3 spans 15 residues. In nucleotides, the CDR3 is TGTGCCTCCCAACTCGGACAGGGGGCGATTTCTGAAGCTTTCTTT. The encoded protein is CASQLGQGAISEAFF.

The chain couples TRBV7-2 to TRBJ1-6; tentative D call: TRBD1 (6 bases). CDR1 is SGHTA and CDR2 is FQGNSA in the germline V gene. V dropped 6 bases and J dropped 8 bases, with 11 bases sitting between them. CDR3 length: 13 residues. CDR3 in amino acids: CASSLSGDSPLHF. The CDR3 nucleotides are TGTGCCAGCAGTTTGTCAGGGGATTCACCCCTCCACTTT.

J is TRBJ1-5 and V is TRBV5-1; TRBD1 might be the D (5 bases). V was trimmed by 3 bases and J by 2 bases, leaving 12 bases between them. The CDR3 spans 15 residues. Per the germline V gene, CDR1 is SGHRS and CDR2 is YFSETQ. This CDR3 is CASSSGAGGNQPQHF. The CDR3 DNA follows: TGCGCCAGCAGCTCCGGGGCAGGAGGCAATCAGCCCCAGCATTTT.